This T cell receptor beta chain was recovered during a study of blood T cell repertoires in COVID-19. Individuals drawn from about two dozen US areas were about 18 to 95 years old. Participants' own reports of clinical history determined their cohort assignment. Two consecutive negative NP/OP PCR tests, clearance, or resolved symptoms defined Cohort 3 recovery. The table came from immunoSEQ multiplex PCR; TCRdb's copy has only in-frame clones and leaves some out. The sample carries about 300,000 clones, 80% to 90% recorded once. V dropped 3 bases and J dropped 0 bases, with 9 bases sitting between them. In germline, CDR1 is SGHAT, CDR2 FQNNGV. This CDR3 has 15 residues.

The chain carries TRBV11-2 and TRBJ1-3; D may be TRBD1 (6 bases). Sequenced: PBMCs or T cells enriched from blood (not recorded which). This receptor was obtained from a man under 40 who had recovered from COVID-19. The CDR3 bases are TGTGCCAGCAGCTTTGGGGGCAGCTCTGGAAACACCATATATTTT. Residues: CASSFGGSSGNTIYF.